The 9 T cell receptor beta chains in this list originate from one sample, sequenced in a study of blood T cell repertoires in COVID-19 (dated by TCRdb to the early 2020s). To prepare the library, the immunoSEQ multiplex PCR assay was applied. TCRdb stores this immuneACCESS table with in-frame sequences only. Part of the clones is absent; in the studies checked, under half of the shortfall reflects unresolved V genes, and no reason is known for the rest. This sample holds fewer than 150,000 clones; about 80% were observed only once. The ten largest clonotypes hold over 15% of the sample. The sample taken for sequencing was peripheral blood. These receptors originate from a woman in her forties or fifties with acute or convalescent COVID-19.

The chain combines TRBV2 with TRBJ1-2; TRBD1 agrees at 9 bases. Trimming took 3 bases from V and 8 from J; bases not matched to a gene: 10. The CDR3 is 15 amino acids. Germline V gene sequence: CDR1 SNHLY, CDR2 FYNNEI. The CDR3, as DNA: TGTGCCAGCAGTGAGACCGGAAGACAGGGGGGAGGCTACACCTTC. Translation: CASSETGRQGGGYTF.

The gene calls are TRBV6-6 and TRBJ1-3, with D perhaps TRBD1 (5 bases). CDR1 is MNHNY, CDR2 SVGAGI, per germline (reference sequence). This CDR3 spans 14 amino acids. With 5 bases removed from V and 2 bases from J, the gap between germline ends came to 10 bases. In nucleotides, the CDR3 is TGTGCCAGCAGTGCCGGGGGGGCTGGAAACACCATATATTTT. Translating gives CASSAGGAGNTIYF.

Only one count was recorded for this clone. The gene calls are TRBV25-1 and TRBJ1-1, with D possibly matching TRBD1 (6 bases). The CDR3 runs to 12 residues. The germline V gene has CDR1 MGHDK and CDR2 SYGVNS. Trimming pared 3 bases from V and 11 bases from J, leaving 13 bases between. In DNA form, the CDR3 reads TGTGCCAGCAGTGATGAGAGGGGGATGGCTTTCTTT. Protein product: CASSDERGMAFF.

V gene TRBV12-5 combines with J gene TRBJ1-2; 7 bases fit TRBD1. Trimming cost V 1 base and J 3 bases; bases outside gene matches: 2. Germline V gene data show CDR1 as LGHNT and CDR2 as FRNRAP. The CDR3 loop spans 14 amino acids. CDR3 nucleotide sequence: TGTGCTAGTGGTTTGGAGGGACAGCACTATGGCTACACCTTC. This gives the protein CASGLEGQHYGYTF. Drawing the rest from reference TRBV12-5 and TRBJ1-2, the complete variable domain is DARVTQTPRHKVTEMGQEVTMRCQPILGHNTVFWYRQTMMQGLELLAYFRNRAPLDDSGMPKDRFSAEMPDATLATLKIQPSEPRDSAVYFCASGLEGQHYGYTFGSGTRLTVV.

The chain combines TRBV5-6 with TRBJ2-6; the D is unclear. The CDR3 has 15 amino acids. Looked up from germline, CDR1 is SGHDT and CDR2 is YYEEEE. Trimming pared 1 base from V and 2 bases from J, leaving 7 bases between. The CDR3 spells CASSLRLTGANVLTF. The CDR3 DNA reads TGTGCCAGCAGCTTGCGGTTAACTGGGGCCAACGTCCTGACTTTC.

This rearrangement joins TRBV2 to TRBJ1-3; 7 bases agree with TRBD1. The CDR3 contains 15 residues. CDR1 and CDR2 (germline): SNHLY, FYNNEI. V gave up 6 bases and J gave up 2 bases; unmatched junction bases: 7. The CDR3 loop is CASSQGQPAGNTIYF. The CDR3 DNA is TGTGCCAGCAGCCAGGGACAGCCGGCTGGAAACACCATATATTTT. Based on the CDR3 plus reference TRBV2 and TRBJ1-3, the full variable domain is EPEVTQTPSHQVTQMGQEVILRCVPISNHLYFYWYRQILGQKVEFLVSFYNNEISEKSEIFDDQFSVERPDGSNFTLKIRSTKLEDSAMYFCASSQGQPAGNTIYFGEGSWLTVV.

The chain is built from TRBV3-1 (or the pseudogene TRBV3-2) and TRBJ1-4, with TRBD1 matching 9 bases. Germline V gene lookup returns CDR1 LGHDT and CDR2 YNNKEL (reference sequence). V lost 1 base, J lost 3 bases, and 3 bases stayed unmatched. CDR3 length: 16 amino acids. The CDR3: CASSQVTGGANEKLFF. CDR3 nucleotide sequence: TGTGCCAGCAGCCAAGTGACAGGGGGAGCTAATGAAAAACTGTTTTTT.

The genes are TRBV11-2 and TRBJ1-3, with a weak D call TRBD1 (6 bases). CDR1 SGHAT and CDR2 FQNNGV come from the germline V gene. This CDR3 has 15 residues. V dropped 1 base and J dropped 0 bases, with 7 bases sitting between them. CDR3 nucleotide sequence: TGTGCCAGCAGCTTAGTAGGGGGCTCTGGAAACACCATATATTTT. This sequence encodes CASSLVGGSGNTIYF.

The CDR3 DNA sequence: TGCGCCAGCAGCTTCTGGGGGGGATCGAACACCGGGGAGCTGTTTTTT. Translation: CASSFWGGSNTGELFF. The chain links TRBV5-1 to TRBJ2-2, with 7 positions matching TRBD2. Germline trimming cut 2 bases from V and 0 bases from J; bases unmatched to any gene: 4. Germline V gene lookup returns CDR1 SGHRS and CDR2 YFSETQ. The length of the CDR3 is 16 residues.